This TCR beta chain was captured in a study of T cell repertoires in cytomegalovirus infection. On the study more broadly: As its CMV epitopes, the study selected recently identified HLA-C-restricted and well-studied HLA-B-restricted targets. It can be stated that public TCR beta signatures indicated CMV infection as well as a matching HLA type.

Trimming left V 0 bases short and J 4 bases short, with 13 bases between. The CDR3 is 15 amino acids. Germline CDR1 and CDR2: SGHRS and YFSETQ. TCRdb reanalysed the reads using MiXCR and keeps one entry per CDR3 protein. The sample lists about 920,000 distinct CDR3 sequences, approximately 31% seen once, with roughly 13% in the top ten. General study findings and limits: Predominance within the ex vivo response was attributable to HLA-C-restricted CMV-specific TCR beta clonotypes.

Turning to this clonotype: The antigen is unknown.

The clonotype was recovered from a human donor in good health (CMV status not recorded). Some clones in this sample may be carry-over from other donors' samples. The rearrangement uses TRBV5-1 and TRBJ2-5, with D uncertain. This specimen consisted of cultured CD8+ T cells from PBMCs, obtained from culture after CMV antigen stimulation. This CDR3 reads CASSLAIALGETQYF. CDR3 DNA: TGCGCCAGCAGCTTGGCCATAGCTCTGGGAGAGACCCAGTACTTC.